Listed below are T cell receptor beta chains from one sample, sequenced in a study of blood T cell repertoires in COVID-19. Data came from immunoSEQ multiplex PCR; TCRdb stores just in-frame clones and leaves some out. The repertoire has around 50,000 clones, about 79% of them found once; the top ten carry approximately 7.1%. The material sequenced was peripheral blood. The source is a human donor in a cohort sampled during active COVID-19. Each CDR3 is given with its conserved first and last residue. D genes are given only for firm matches. A row's size may be missing; if present it is once, few, many or a size class.

TRBJ2-7 NA TRBV7-2 NA CASSIARGSYEQYF TGTGCCAGCAGCATCGCCAGGGGCTCCTACGAGCAGTACTTC
TRBJ2-5 once TRBV7-2 TRBD1 CASSGRGRETQYF TGTGCCAGCAGCGGTAGGGGGCGCGAGACCCAGTACTTC
TRBJ2-1 NA TRBV9 NA CASSVDKSYYNEQFF TGTGCCAGCAGCGTAGATAAGAGTTATTACAATGAGCAGTTCTTC
TRBJ2-3 once TRBV11-3 NA CASSPRRGGNTDTQYF TGTGCCAGCAGCCCACGCCGGGGCGGGAACACAGATACGCAGTATTTT
TRBJ2-3 NA TRBV9 TRBD2 CASSAALGAGLAGADTQYF TGTGCCAGCAGCGCCGCCCTTGGGGCCGGACTAGCGGGAGCAGATACGCAGTATTTT
TRBJ1-5 NA TRBV19 NA CASSINGNQPQHF TGTGCCAGTAGTATAAACGGTAATCAGCCCCAGCATTTT
TRBJ2-3 NA TRBV24-1 TRBD2 CATGDQGLAGADTQYF TGTGCCACCGGAGACCAAGGGCTAGCGGGAGCAGATACGCAGTATTTT
TRBJ1-5 NA TRBV3-1/TRBV3-2 NA CASSQGHQNQPQHF TGTGCCAGCAGCCAAGGACATCAAAATCAGCCCCAGCATTTT
TRBJ2-7 NA TRBV19 TRBD2 CASSAGTSGAYEQYF TGTGCCAGTAGTGCAGGGACTAGCGGGGCCTACGAGCAGTACTTC
TRBJ1-5 NA TRBV19 TRBD1 CASSTSHRGENQPQHF TGTGCCAGTAGTACCTCCCACAGGGGTGAGAATCAGCCCCAGCATTTT
TRBJ1-1 NA TRBV14 NA CASSPGGGRAEAFF TGTGCCAGCAGCCCCGGGGGGGGAAGGGCTGAAGCTTTCTTT
TRBJ2-5 NA TRBV19 TRBD2 CASSDLAGAGETQYF TGTGCCAGTAGTGATCTAGCGGGAGCGGGGGAGACCCAGTACTTC
TRBJ1-5 once TRBV28 NA CASSWARENQPQHF TGTGCCAGCAGTTGGGCCCGTGAGAATCAGCCCCAGCATTTT
TRBJ2-1 NA TRBV5-4 TRBD2 CASSLWLAGAGSEQFF TGTGCCAGCAGCTTGTGGCTAGCGGGAGCAGGAAGTGAGCAGTTCTTC
TRBJ2-3 NA TRBV18 NA CASSQAGHTDTQYF TGTGCCAGCTCACAAGCGGGACACACAGATACGCAGTATTTT
TRBJ2-7 NA TRBV6-5 NA CASRLAFYEQYF TGTGCCAGCAGACTAGCTTTCTACGAGCAGTACTTC